This T cell receptor beta chain is drawn from a study of shared clonotypes between healthy human individuals. Study background: The study used three CD4 naive, three CD4 memory, two CD8 naive and one CD8 memory plate per donor.

Study-wide results and caveats: Naive subsets usually exceeded memory subsets in estimated richness.

Deep was the level used in running the assay. Each cell subset's genomic DNA was divided evenly among several immunoSEQ plates. Clones were sequenced by immunoSEQ multiplex PCR, and TCRdb holds only the in-frame ones, with some missing. The table includes approximately 1,000,000 clones, 70% to 85% detected once. In regard to this clone: What it binds is unknown.

Germline loops: CDR1 MNHNS, CDR2 SASEGT. V dropped 6 bases and J dropped 5 bases, with 14 bases sitting between them. The CDR3 is 14 residues long. The sample consisted of memory CD4+ T cells from PBMCs. Subset noted: CD45RA-negative fraction. The clonotype originates from a man between 18 and 29 years old in good health. Some clones in this sample may be carry-over from other donors' samples. The rearrangement joins TRBV6-1 to TRBJ2-1; a possible D gene is TRBD1 (6 bases). The CDR3 protein is CASRWGQGNNEQFF. Written as DNA, the CDR3 is TGTGCCAGCAGGTGGGGCCAGGGGAACAATGAGCAGTTCTTC.